A single sample gave rise to the 30 T cell receptor beta chains below, sequenced in a study of blood T cell repertoires in COVID-19 (dated by TCRdb to the early 2020s). Library creation used the immunoSEQ multiplex PCR assay. Drawn from immuneACCESS, this table holds only the in-frame rearrangements with V and J called that TCRdb kept. Clones are partly lost; checked studies trace under half to an unresolved V gene and leave the rest unexplained. Recorded for this sample are roughly 200,000 clones; around three quarters of them occurred a single time. The ten largest make up 6% to 7.5% of the sample. Material for sequencing was peripheral blood. These receptors were obtained from a man aged 65-85 years with active or convalescent COVID-19.

The rearrangement uses TRBV6-1 and TRBJ1-2; D is unclear. Germline V gene data show CDR1 as MNHNS and CDR2 as SASEGT. Trimming took off 1 base at V and 2 bases at J, with 8 bases between the two ends. The CDR3 is made up of 14 amino acids. The CDR3 loop is CASSEGAGNYGYTF. CDR3 sequence (DNA): TGTGCCAGCAGTGAAGGGGCGGGGAACTATGGCTACACCTTC.

This clone has a single count. The chain recombines TRBV21-1 with TRBJ1-2; the D call TRBD1 from the table was never checked on the DNA. TRBV21-1 is a recognized pseudogene. This CDR3 comprises 17 residues. CDR3 DNA sequence: TGTGCCAGCAGCAAAGAGAAAAGGGACAGGGCTAACTATGGCTACACCTTC. Translation gives CASSKEKRDRANYGYTF.

The rearrangement uses TRBV30 and TRBJ2-7; TRBD1 is a possible D gene (5 bases). There are 13 residues in the CDR3. CDR1 is GTSNPN and CDR2 is SVGIG in the germline V gene (reference sequence). V dropped 3 bases and J dropped 3 bases, with 12 bases sitting between them. CDR3 amino acids: CAWSQGRSYEQYF. CDR3 DNA: TGTGCCTGGAGCCAGGGTAGGAGCTACGAGCAGTACTTC.

The chain uses TRBV6-6 and TRBJ1-1; D not certain. Germline V lookup: CDR1 MNHNY, CDR2 SVGAGI (reference sequence). This CDR3 is built from 14 residues. Trimming shortened V by 2 bases and J by 3 bases, and 10 bases separated the two germline ends. The CDR3 DNA sequence: TGTGCCAGCAGTTACCTCCCCTCCGACACTGAAGCTTTCTTT. This translates into CASSYLPSDTEAFF.

V gene TRBV5-1 combines with J gene TRBJ1-4; 7 bases match TRBD1. The CDR3 has 14 residues. Germline CDR1 is SGHRS and CDR2 is YFSETQ. After removal of 4 bases from V and 8 bases from J, the junction contained 8 bases not matched to a gene. CDR3 sequence: CASSAQGQSEKLFF. CDR3 DNA: TGCGCCAGCAGCGCACAGGGACAGTCAGAAAAACTGTTTTTT.

V gene TRBV7-8 combines with J gene TRBJ1-3; D is unresolved. V was shortened by 1 base and J by 4 bases, with 14 bases between the two germline ends. The CDR3 contains 16 residues. Germline CDR1 SGHVS, CDR2 FQNEAQ. The CDR3 DNA sequence: TGTGCCAGCAGCTTAGAGCGCCCATCGGGGGGAAACACCATATATTTT. Translating gives CASSLERPSGGNTIYF.

The chain combines TRBV3-1 (or the pseudogene TRBV3-2) with TRBJ2-7; 11 bases are shared with TRBD2. The CDR3 length is 15 residues. CDR1 is LGHDT and CDR2 is YNNKEL in the germline V gene (reference sequence). The V and J ends lost 0 bases and 9 bases, in that order; junction bases with no gene match: 7. CDR3 amino acids: CASSQDSGRAYAQYF. The CDR3 DNA reads TGTGCCAGCAGCCAAGATAGCGGGAGGGCGTATGCGCAGTACTTC.

The V and J genes are TRBV15 and TRBJ2-7; 9 nucleotides agree with TRBD2. The CDR3 totals 15 residues. V lost 3 bases, J lost 7 bases, and 10 bases stayed unmatched. CDR1 and CDR2 (germline): LNHNV, YYDKDF (reference sequence). The CDR3 sequence is CATSRELAGVGEQYF. The CDR3 DNA sequence: TGTGCCACCAGCAGGGAACTAGCGGGTGTGGGTGAGCAGTACTTC.

J is TRBJ2-6 and V is TRBV5-4, with 10 bases matching TRBD1. The ends lost 4 bases at V and 4 bases at J; junction bases unmatched: 11. Germline V gives CDR1 SGHNT, CDR2 YYREEE (reference sequence). The CDR3 is made up of 18 amino acids. The CDR3 reads CASSRPGQGRGGANVLTF. Written as DNA, the CDR3 is TGTGCCAGCAGCAGGCCGGGACAGGGGAGAGGCGGGGCCAACGTCCTGACTTTC.

The chain combines TRBV10-1 with TRBJ2-7; 7 nucleotides line up with TRBD1. From germline, CDR1 is WNHNN and CDR2 SYGVQD (reference sequence). The CDR3 has 15 residues. V was pared by 6 bases and J by 0 bases, with 8 bases of the junction left unmatched. The chain's CDR3 is CASRPPGQSSYEQYF. CDR3 DNA: TGCGCCAGCAGACCTCCGGGACAGAGCTCCTACGAGCAGTACTTC.

The chain uses TRBV4-1 and TRBJ2-7; 9 nucleotides line up with TRBD2. Germline lookup yields CDR1 MGHRA and CDR2 YSYEKL. The junction had 9 bases not matched to a gene; V was cut back by 4 bases and J by 2 bases. The CDR3 loop spans 16 amino acids. CDR3 loop: CASSRGSGSAPYEQYF. As DNA, the CDR3 is TGCGCCAGCAGCCGGGGTAGCGGGAGTGCCCCCTACGAGCAGTACTTC.

The V and J genes are TRBV10-3 and TRBJ1-2; D may be TRBD1 (5 bases). The germline V gene encodes CDR1 ENHRY and CDR2 SYGVKD. V lost 5 bases and J lost 6, with 13 bases in between. The CDR3 has 13 residues. The CDR3 spells CAISRGDLDGYTF. In nucleotides, the CDR3 is TGTGCCATCAGTCGGGGGGATTTGGATGGCTACACCTTC.

This clone was seen a few times. The rearrangement links TRBV6-1 to TRBJ2-3; D is possibly TRBD2 (6 bases). V lost 3 bases and J lost 1, with 11 bases in between. Germline CDR1 is MNHNS and CDR2 is SASEGT. The CDR3 totals 15 residues. The CDR3 here is CASSDIGSGTDTQYF. In DNA form, the CDR3 reads TGTGCCAGCAGTGACATCGGGAGTGGCACAGATACGCAGTATTTT.

The chain has TRBV19 and TRBJ2-7; TRBD1 is a possible D gene (6 bases). Deletions cut 5 bases from V and 5 bases from J, with 13 bases between. Germline CDR1 and CDR2: LNHDA and SQIVND (reference sequence). The CDR3 extends over 13 amino acids. CDR3 in amino acids: CASSVTGSHEQYF. For the CDR3, the DNA is TGTGCCAGTAGTGTAACAGGGTCCCACGAGCAGTACTTC.

This chain uses TRBV11-2 with TRBJ2-3, with 9 positions matching TRBD2. The V segment lost 4 bases and the J segment 6 bases; nucleotides outside the gene matches: 8. The CDR3 covers 15 residues. The germline V gene has CDR1 SGHAT and CDR2 FQNNGV. The CDR3 loop reads CASSSAAGGVDTQYF. CDR3 nucleotides: TGTGCCAGCAGCTCCGCAGCGGGGGGAGTCGATACGCAGTATTTT.

The rearrangement links TRBV4-2 to TRBJ2-3; no definite D call. V was pared by 0 bases and J by 10 bases, with 11 bases between. The CDR3 totals 13 residues. CDR1 LGHNA and CDR2 YNFKEQ come from the germline V gene. In nucleotides, the CDR3 is TGTGCCAGCAGCCAAGAGCCTAGTGTTGCGCAGTATTTT. Encoded protein: CASSQEPSVAQYF.

The chain uses TRBV9 and TRBJ1-6; D gene ambiguous. Germline CDR1 reads SGDLS; CDR2 reads YYNGEE. This CDR3 contains 14 residues. V lost 0 bases and J 8 bases, leaving 9 bases between the germline ends. The CDR3 region has the DNA TGTGCCAGCAGCGTAGCTTGGAGGGATTCACCCCTCCACTTT. Translated, it gives CASSVAWRDSPLHF. The complete variable domain, with remaining parts taken from reference TRBV9 and TRBJ1-6, reads DSGVTQTPKHLITATGQRVTLRCSPRSGDLSVYWYQQSLDQGLQFLIQYYNGEERAKGNILERFSAQQFPDLHSELNLSSLELGDSALYFCASSVAWRDSPLHFGNGTRLTVT.

This chain uses TRBV3-1 (or the pseudogene TRBV3-2) with TRBJ2-7, with D perhaps TRBD2 (6 bases). This CDR3 has 15 amino acids. Looked up from germline, CDR1 is LGHDT and CDR2 is YNNKEL (reference sequence). V dropped 4 bases and J dropped 3 bases, with 16 bases sitting between them. This chain's CDR3 is CASSRAGTHYYEQYF. The DNA for the CDR3 is TGTGCCAGCAGCCGCGCCGGGACTCACTACTACGAGCAGTACTTC.

CDR3 amino acids: CASSIAGTGAYGYTF. The CDR3 DNA follows: TGTGCCAGTAGTATCGCCGGGACAGGAGCTTATGGCTACACCTTC. The V and J genes are TRBV19 and TRBJ1-2; 8 positions agree with TRBD1. The CDR3 has 15 amino acids. The J segment lost 5 bases and the V segment lost 3 bases, leaving 8 bases of the junction unmatched. Per germline, CDR1 LNHDA and CDR2 SQIVND (reference sequence).

This chain joins TRBV5-1 and TRBJ2-5; 8 bases agree with TRBD1. The CDR3 is made up of 14 amino acids. Germline values: CDR1 SGHRS, CDR2 YFSETQ. V lost 2 bases to trimming and J lost 1 base; unmatched junction nucleotides: 1. The CDR3 sequence is CASSLTGGQETQYF. The DNA for the CDR3 is TGCGCCAGCAGCTTAACAGGGGGCCAAGAGACCCAGTACTTC.

This sequence joins TRBV30 and TRBJ2-1; the match to TRBD2 covers 13 bases. The CDR3 loop spans 16 amino acids. Trimming removed 0 bases from V and 7 bases from J; junction bases left unmatched: 6. In germline, CDR1 is GTSNPN, CDR2 SVGIG (reference sequence). The CDR3 sequence is CAWSVSGLAGENEQFF. CDR3 bases: TGTGCCTGGAGTGTGAGCGGACTAGCGGGAGAAAATGAGCAGTTCTTC. Full variable domain (rest looked up from reference TRBV30 and TRBJ2-1): SQTIHQWPATLVQPVGSPLSLECTVEGTSNPNLYWYRQAAGRGLQLLFYSVGIGQISSEVPQNLSASRPQDRQFILSSKKLLLSDSGFYLCAWSVSGLAGENEQFFGPGTRLTVL.

The gene calls are TRBV2 and TRBJ1-2; D not certain. The V gene lost 8 bases and the J gene lost 10 bases, with 20 bases spanning the gap. CDR1 is SNHLY and CDR2 is FYNNEI in the germline V gene. This CDR3 spans 13 amino acids. The CDR3 coding sequence is TGTGCCAGCGAGCTCCCCTCGGTGGTTCACTACACCTTC. Translation: CASELPSVVHYTF.

In this sample, this clone turned up many times. The chain links TRBV6-5 to TRBJ1-4; no clear D gene. CDR1 MNHEY and CDR2 SVGAGI come from the germline V gene. This CDR3 is built from 15 residues. Trimming removed 8 bases from V and 7 bases from J, with 20 bases in between. The CDR3 DNA reads TGTGCCAGCGTAGATTCCCGAGGGTGGGGTGAAAAACTGTTTTTT. Protein: CASVDSRGWGEKLFF.

The V and J genes are TRBV5-6 and TRBJ2-2; 7 bases are shared with TRBD1. In germline, CDR1 is SGHDT, CDR2 YYEEEE. The V segment lost 4 bases and the J segment 4 bases; nucleotides outside the gene matches: 7. The CDR3 is made up of 15 amino acids. In nucleotides, the CDR3 is TGTGCCAGCAGCCCCACAGGGGCCTTCACCGGGGAGCTGTTTTTT. Its translation: CASSPTGAFTGELFF.

This rearrangement joins TRBV29-1 to TRBJ2-3; 9 positions agree with TRBD1. Germline V gene lookup returns CDR1 SQVTM and CDR2 ANQGSEA. The CDR3 is made up of 14 amino acids. After removal of 7 bases from V and 1 base from J, the junction contained 6 bases not matched to a gene. The CDR3, as DNA: TGCAGCGCCATGACAGGGGGGGGCACAGATACGCAGTATTTT. Its protein is CSAMTGGGTDTQYF.

As concerns this clone: The sample carries other DNA sequences with the same CDR3. J is TRBJ1-6 and V is TRBV14; possible D gene TRBD1, 5 bases. This CDR3 region has 13 residues. Germline CDR1 reads SGHDN; CDR2 reads FVKESK. V lost 7 bases and J 10 bases, leaving 14 bases between the germline ends. CDR3 protein: CASNPGGNSPLHF. The CDR3 bases are TGTGCCAGCAACCCCGGGGGGAACTCACCCCTCCACTTT.

This rearrangement joins TRBV3-1 (or the pseudogene TRBV3-2) to TRBJ1-2, with 7 bases fitting TRBD1. Germline V gene lookup returns CDR1 LGHDT and CDR2 YNNKEL (reference sequence). This CDR3 comprises 14 residues. V shed 6 bases, J shed 0 bases, and the junction held 4 bases outside the gene matches. CDR3 protein: CASSSRGSNYGYTF. CDR3 coding DNA: TGTGCCAGCAGTAGCAGGGGGTCTAACTATGGCTACACCTTC.

The chain joins TRBV5-1 to TRBJ1-1; 7 positions match TRBD1. The V gene's germline CDR1 is SGHRS and CDR2 YFSETQ. The CDR3 loop spans 13 amino acids. Losses at the gene ends were 3 bases for V and 4 bases for J; bases not matched to a gene: 3. DNA for the CDR3: TGCGCCAGCAGCTCCGACAGGGCCACTGAAGCTTTCTTT. This sequence encodes CASSSDRATEAFF.

The gene calls are TRBV5-1 and TRBJ2-7; 10 bases line up with TRBD1. CDR3 length equals 14 residues. The germline CDR1 and CDR2 sequences are SGHRS and YFSETQ. The V gene end was trimmed by 4 bases and the J gene end by 2 bases; junction bases not matched to a gene: 3. The DNA for the CDR3 is TGCGCCAGCAGCCCGGGGACAGGGGCCTACGAGCAGTACTTC. It codes for CASSPGTGAYEQYF.

In the case of this clone: Other DNA variants within this sample encode the same CDR3. The V call is TRBV19, the J call TRBJ1-5; D uncertain. The germline gives CDR1 LNHDA, CDR2 SQIVND (reference sequence). V was pared by 3 bases and J by 5 bases, with 8 bases between. The CDR3 runs to 13 residues. The CDR3 is CASSMDRDQPQHF. CDR3 DNA sequence: TGTGCCAGTAGTATGGATCGGGATCAGCCCCAGCATTTT.